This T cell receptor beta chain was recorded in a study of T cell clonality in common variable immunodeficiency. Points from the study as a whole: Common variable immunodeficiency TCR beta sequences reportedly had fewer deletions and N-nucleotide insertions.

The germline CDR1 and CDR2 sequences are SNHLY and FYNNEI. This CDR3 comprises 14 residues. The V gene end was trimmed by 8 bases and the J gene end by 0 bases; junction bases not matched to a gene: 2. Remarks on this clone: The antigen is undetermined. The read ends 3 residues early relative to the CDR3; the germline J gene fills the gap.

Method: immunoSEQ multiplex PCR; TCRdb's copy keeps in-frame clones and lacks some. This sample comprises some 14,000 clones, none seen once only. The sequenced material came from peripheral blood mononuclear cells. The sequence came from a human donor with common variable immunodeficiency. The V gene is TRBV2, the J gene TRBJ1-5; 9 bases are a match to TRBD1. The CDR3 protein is CASRDRVSNQPQHF. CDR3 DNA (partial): TGTGCCAGCCGGGACAGGGTTAGCAATCAGCCC.